This T cell receptor beta chain was found in a study of blood T cell repertoires in COVID-19 (dated by TCRdb to the early 2020s). About the investigation overall: The collaborator samples originated in the United States, Italy and Spain and spanned the acute and convalescent phases of COVID-19. Where HLA class I and class II types were available, the types were taken from metadata supplied by the sample provider, not from assay-based typing. The material from the prospective study consisted of cDNA or gDNA derived from T cells, B-cell-depleted T cells, or PBMCs. The repertoires were released in a freely available public database meant as a resource for research on the immune response to SARS-CoV-2. Deeply sampled blood TCRbeta repertoires from subjects exposed to, actively infected with, or recovered from COVID-19 were included in the dataset. The samples were drawn from the first 160 participants of the ongoing ImmuneRACE study and from under 1,500 subjects provided by 6 global collaborators. The sample metadata nearly always contained a de-identified subject ID, COVID-19 status, age in years and sex. Broader findings and caveats from the paper: The amount of clinical and demographic metadata varied by source and participant and was provided uncurated.

Each collaborating institution followed its own protocols to collect whole blood in K2EDTA tubes. Collaborator samples were shipped for TCRbeta analysis as frozen whole blood, isolated PBMCs, or DNA extracted from either sample type. TCRbeta CDR3 regions were amplified from genomic DNA by means of the immunoSEQ Assay, a bias-controlled multiplex PCR. Under the source paper's analysis protocol: Nucleated cell counts per sample were estimated from amplification of reference gene primers within the assay. To quantify the absolute abundance of each unique TCRbeta CDR3 rearrangement, sequence reads were collapsed and filtered. Productive Simpson clonality was computed per sample as the square root of Simpson's diversity index over productive rearrangements. This immuneACCESS table, as held by TCRdb, lists in-frame sequences with V and J called but not all clones. Of the missing ones, under half trace to an unresolved V gene in checked studies; the others have no known cause. Clone size and the V and J calls come from that table; the DNA yielded D and trimming. The sample contains under 150,000 clones, about 85% of them found a single time. The ten largest clones take up approximately 13% of the sample.

Inclusive of the bounding cysteine and phenylalanine, the CDR3 is 15 residues long. Only the CDR3 region is kept as DNA, spanning 45 bases read in frame from base 1. V loses 1 base, J loses 2 bases, and the germline ends lie 9 bases apart. In the germline V gene (reference sequence), CDR1 corresponds to PRHDT and CDR2 to FYEKMQ. This clone was detected only once. Its antigen remains undetermined. No much larger clone exists at a distance of one base, and base qualities are not known. The clonotype was recovered from a human donor in a cohort sampled during active COVID-19. The chain was built from TRBV13 and TRBJ2-4, with a weak D call of TRBD1 (6 bases match). Material for sequencing was peripheral blood. The bases read TGTGCCAGCAGCTTAGCCAGGGGCCCCAAAAACATTCAGTACTTC. Its coded protein is CASSLARGPKNIQYF.